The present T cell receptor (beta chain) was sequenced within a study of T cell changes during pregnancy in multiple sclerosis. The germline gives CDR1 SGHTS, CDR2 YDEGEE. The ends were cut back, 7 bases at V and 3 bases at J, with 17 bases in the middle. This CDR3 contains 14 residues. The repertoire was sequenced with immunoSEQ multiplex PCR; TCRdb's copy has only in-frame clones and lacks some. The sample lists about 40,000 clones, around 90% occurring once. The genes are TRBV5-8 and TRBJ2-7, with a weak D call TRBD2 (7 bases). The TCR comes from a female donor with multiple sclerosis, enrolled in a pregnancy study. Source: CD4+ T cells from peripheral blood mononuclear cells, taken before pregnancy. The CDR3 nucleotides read TGTGCCAGCGGGAGGGGGGAAGGTCGCTACGAGCAGTACTTC. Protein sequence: CASGRGEGRYEQYF.